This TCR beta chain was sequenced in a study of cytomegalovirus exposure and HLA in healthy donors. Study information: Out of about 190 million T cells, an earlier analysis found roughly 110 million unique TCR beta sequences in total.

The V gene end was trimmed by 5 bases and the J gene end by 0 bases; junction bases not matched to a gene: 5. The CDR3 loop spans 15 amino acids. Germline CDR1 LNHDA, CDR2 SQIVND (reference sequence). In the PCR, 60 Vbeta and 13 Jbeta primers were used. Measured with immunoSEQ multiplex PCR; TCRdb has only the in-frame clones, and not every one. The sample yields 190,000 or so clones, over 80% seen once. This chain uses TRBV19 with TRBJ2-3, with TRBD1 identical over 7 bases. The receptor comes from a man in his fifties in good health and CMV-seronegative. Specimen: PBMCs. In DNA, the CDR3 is TGTGCCAGTAGTGTTAACAGGGGAAGCACAGATACGCAGTATTTT. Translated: CASSVNRGSTDTQYF.